The next 16 T cell receptor beta chains were all read from a single sample in a study of blood T cell repertoires in COVID-19. Measured with immunoSEQ multiplex PCR; TCRdb has only the in-frame clones, and not every one. The sample carries about 140,000 clones, approximately 88% recorded once. Sequencing used peripheral blood. All receptors derive from a man between 60 and 75 years old with active or convalescent COVID-19.

This chain uses TRBV18 with TRBJ1-2; the match to TRBD1 covers 8 bases. Germline assignment: CDR1 KGHSH and CDR2 LQKENI. Germline trimming cut 3 bases from V and 8 bases from J; bases unmatched to any gene: 5. The CDR3 runs 13 residues. Written as DNA, the CDR3 is TGTGCCAGCTCACCGGACAGGGACCTAGGCTACACCTTC. Residues: CASSPDRDLGYTF.

V and J are TRBV9 and TRBJ2-3; 9 bases line up with TRBD2. Germline CDR1 is SGDLS and CDR2 is YYNGEE. J was trimmed by 1 base and V by 2 bases; bases with no gene match: 5. The CDR3 contains 16 residues. The CDR3 DNA is TGTGCCAGCAGCGTGGGACTAGCTTTCGGCACAGATACGCAGTATTTT. Its protein is CASSVGLAFGTDTQYF.

The CDR3 spells CASSLADTGYEQYF. DNA of the CDR3: TGTGCCAGCAGCTTAGCAGACACAGGCTACGAGCAGTACTTC. The V gene is TRBV7-2, the J gene TRBJ2-7; possibly TRBD1 for D (5 bases). The CDR3 is made up of 14 amino acids. Germline CDR1 reads SGHTA; CDR2 reads FQGNSA. V was shortened by 0 bases and J by 3 bases, with 9 bases between the two germline ends.

The chain is built from TRBV3-1 (or the pseudogene TRBV3-2) and TRBJ2-2, with 14 bases matching TRBD2. The germline V gene has CDR1 LGHDT and CDR2 YNNKEL (reference sequence). The CDR3 has 17 amino acids. V gave up 6 bases and J gave up 3 bases; unmatched junction bases: 6. The CDR3 region has the DNA TGTGCCAGCAGAAAGGGACTAGCGGGAGTGGACACCGGGGAGCTGTTTTTT. Its protein is CASRKGLAGVDTGELFF.

This chain joins TRBV29-1 and TRBJ1-3, with D perhaps matching TRBD1 (6 bases). V lost 2 bases and J 3 bases, leaving 11 bases between the germline ends. The CDR3 is 14 residues long. The germline V gene encodes CDR1 SQVTM and CDR2 ANQGSEA. CDR3 in amino acids: CSVESGTLGNTIYF. CDR3 nucleotide sequence: TGCAGCGTTGAAAGTGGGACACTTGGAAACACCATATATTTT.

The J gene is TRBJ1-1, the V gene TRBV10-2; D unresolved. V lost 3 bases to trimming and J lost 4 bases, with 6 bases between them. The CDR3 spans 12 residues. In germline, CDR1 is WSHSY, CDR2 SAAADI. CDR3 nucleotides: TGCGCCAGCAGTGACAGGTCCACTGAAGCTTTCTTT. Translated, it gives CASSDRSTEAFF.

The chain uses TRBV28 and TRBJ2-3; D not certain. The CDR3 has 12 residues. Germline V CDR1 and CDR2: MDHEN, SYDVKM. With 6 bases removed from V and 4 bases from J, the gap between germline ends came to 8 bases. CDR3 nucleotides: TGTGCCAGCAGCCGGTTAGCAGATACGCAGTATTTT. Translated, it gives CASSRLADTQYF.

The chain joins TRBV5-1 to TRBJ1-1; TRBD1 is a possible D gene (5 bases). CDR3 size: 16 residues. The germline V and J ends were trimmed by 0 bases and 4 bases, with 16 bases remaining between them. Germline V gene sequence: CDR1 SGHRS, CDR2 YFSETQ. The CDR3: CASSLEGTARGTEAFF. The DNA for the CDR3 is TGCGCCAGCAGCTTGGAGGGGACTGCGCGCGGCACTGAAGCTTTCTTT.

This chain connects TRBV11-2 to TRBJ1-2, with D possibly matching TRBD1 (5 bases). V shed 0 bases and J shed 2 bases, with 13 bases lying between them. This CDR3 comprises 16 residues. Germline CDR1 is SGHAT and CDR2 is FQNNGV. The CDR3: CASSLDLARANYGYTF. The CDR3 coding sequence is TGTGCCAGCAGCTTAGATCTGGCCAGGGCGAACTATGGCTACACCTTC.

The chain carries TRBV7-2 and TRBJ1-1; 7 positions match TRBD1. J gave up 4 bases and V 2 bases, and 7 bases lay outside the gene matches. Germline CDR1 reads SGHTA; CDR2 reads FQGNSA. The CDR3 spans 15 residues. The CDR3 DNA is TGTGCCAGCAGCTTATCTTCGACAGGGCTCACTGAAGCTTTCTTT. Amino acid sequence: CASSLSSTGLTEAFF.

This chain links TRBV28 with TRBJ2-1, with 10 bases matching TRBD2. Germline V gene lookup returns CDR1 MDHEN and CDR2 SYDVKM. The V segment lost 6 bases and the J segment 16 bases; nucleotides outside the gene matches: 21. The CDR3 totals 16 residues. The CDR3 protein is CASSPLRTVLGLAFFF. The CDR3 DNA follows: TGTGCCAGCAGCCCTCTACGGACAGTATTGGGACTAGCGTTCTTCTTC.

The J gene is TRBJ1-2, the V gene TRBV7-8; TRBD1 matches 7 bases. Per the germline V gene, CDR1 is SGHVS and CDR2 is FQNEAQ. Germline trimming cut 4 bases from V and 0 bases from J; bases unmatched to any gene: 5. This CDR3 contains 15 residues. CDR3 sequence: CASSSRDRANYGYTF. For the CDR3, the DNA is TGTGCCAGCAGCTCGAGGGACAGAGCTAACTATGGCTACACCTTC.

This clone was counted a single time. The J gene is TRBJ1-4, the V gene TRBV13; 9 bases fit TRBD1. CDR1 is PRHDT, CDR2 FYEKMQ, per germline (reference sequence). The CDR3 runs to 15 residues. The V gene end was trimmed by 5 bases and the J gene end by 6 bases; junction bases not matched to a gene: 7. CDR3 residues: CASSVRDRVYEKLFF. CDR3 nucleotide sequence: TGTGCCAGCAGCGTCCGGGACAGGGTATATGAAAAACTGTTTTTT.

This chain uses TRBV7-9 with TRBJ1-1; the D gene is possibly TRBD1 (6 bases). V lost 2 bases, J lost 1 base, and 11 bases lay in between. The germline gives CDR1 SEHNR, CDR2 FQNEAQ (reference sequence). The CDR3 extends over 15 amino acids. The CDR3: CASSLSDRPNTEAFF. The DNA of the CDR3 is TGTGCCAGCAGCTTATCTGACAGGCCGAACACTGAAGCTTTCTTT.

The V call is TRBV6-5, the J call TRBJ2-7, with 8 bases fitting TRBD2. The CDR3 is 15 residues long. After removal of 2 bases from V and 7 bases from J, the junction contained 10 bases not matched to a gene. The germline V gene encodes CDR1 MNHEY and CDR2 SVGAGI. Written as DNA, the CDR3 is TGTGCCAGCAGTTACGAAAGTAGCGGGATAAGGGAGCAGTACTTC. Its translation is CASSYESSGIREQYF.

This chain connects TRBV7-3 to TRBJ2-2; TRBD1 aligns across 8 bases. From germline, CDR1 is SGHTA and CDR2 FQGTGA. After removal of 5 bases from V and 3 bases from J, the junction contained 8 bases not matched to a gene. This CDR3 region has 16 residues. The CDR3: CASSTRTGYYTGELFF. The CDR3 coding sequence is TGTGCCAGCAGCACCCGGACAGGGTATTACACCGGGGAGCTGTTTTTT.